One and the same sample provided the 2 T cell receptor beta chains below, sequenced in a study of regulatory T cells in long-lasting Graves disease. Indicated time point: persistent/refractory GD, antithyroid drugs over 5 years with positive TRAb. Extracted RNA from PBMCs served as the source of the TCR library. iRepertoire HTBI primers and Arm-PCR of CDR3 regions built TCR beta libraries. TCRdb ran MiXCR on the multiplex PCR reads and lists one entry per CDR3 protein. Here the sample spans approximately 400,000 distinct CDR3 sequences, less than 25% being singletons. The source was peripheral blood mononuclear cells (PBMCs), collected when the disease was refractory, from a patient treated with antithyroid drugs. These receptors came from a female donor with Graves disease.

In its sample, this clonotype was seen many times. The CDR3 DNA follows: TGTGCCAGCAGCTCGACTCCTAGCACAGATACGCAGTATTTT. It encodes CASSSTPSTDTQYF. J is TRBJ2-3 and V is TRBV2; the D is unclear. CDR1 is SNHLY and CDR2 is FYNNEI in the germline V gene. The CDR3 covers 14 residues. V shed 6 bases and J shed 0 bases, with 10 bases lying between them. The whole variable domain, remainder taken from reference TRBV2 and TRBJ2-3, is EPEVTQTPSHQVTQMGQEVILRCVPISNHLYFYWYRQILGQKVEFLVSFYNNEISEKSEIFDDQFSVERPDGSNFTLKIRSTKLEDSAMYFCASSSTPSTDTQYFGPGTRLTVL.

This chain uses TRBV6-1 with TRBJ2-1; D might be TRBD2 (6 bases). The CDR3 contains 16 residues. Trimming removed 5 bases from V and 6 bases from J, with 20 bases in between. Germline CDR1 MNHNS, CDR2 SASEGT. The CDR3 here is CASSPRPRGVGNEQFF. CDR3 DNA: TGTGCCAGCAGTCCGAGACCACGCGGGGTGGGCAATGAGCAGTTCTTC.